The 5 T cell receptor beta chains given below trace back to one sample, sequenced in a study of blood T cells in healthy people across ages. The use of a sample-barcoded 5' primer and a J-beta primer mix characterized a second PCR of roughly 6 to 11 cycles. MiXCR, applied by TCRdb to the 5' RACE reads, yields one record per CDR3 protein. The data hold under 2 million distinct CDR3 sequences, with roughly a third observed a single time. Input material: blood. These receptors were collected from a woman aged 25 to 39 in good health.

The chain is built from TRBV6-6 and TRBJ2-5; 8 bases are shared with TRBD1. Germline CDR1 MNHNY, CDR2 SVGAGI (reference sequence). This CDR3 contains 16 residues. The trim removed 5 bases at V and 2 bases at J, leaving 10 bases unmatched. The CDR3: CASSMTPDRAQETQYF. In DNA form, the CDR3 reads TGTGCCAGCAGTATGACTCCGGACAGGGCGCAAGAGACCCAGTACTTC.

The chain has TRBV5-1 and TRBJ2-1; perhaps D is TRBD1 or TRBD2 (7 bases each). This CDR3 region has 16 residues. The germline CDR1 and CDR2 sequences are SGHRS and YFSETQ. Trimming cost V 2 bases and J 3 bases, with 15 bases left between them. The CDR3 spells CASSLSAGGDYNEQFF. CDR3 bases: TGCGCCAGCAGCTTATCTGCAGGGGGGGACTACAATGAGCAGTTCTTC.

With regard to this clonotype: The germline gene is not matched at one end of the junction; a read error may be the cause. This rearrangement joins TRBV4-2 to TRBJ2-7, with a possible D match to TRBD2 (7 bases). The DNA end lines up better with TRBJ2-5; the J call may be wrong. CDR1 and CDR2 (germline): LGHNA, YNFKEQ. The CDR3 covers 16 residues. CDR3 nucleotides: TGTACCAGCAGCCAAGGGGGGGTAGGAAGTGGGGAGACCCAGTACTTC. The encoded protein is CTSSQGGVGSGETQYF.

Here the CDR3 reads CASSGQIMDTQYF. In DNA, the CDR3 is TGTGCCAGCAGCGGACAAATAATGGATACGCAGTATTTT. The chain recombines TRBV7-8 with TRBJ2-3; the D gene is possibly TRBD1 (5 bases). This CDR3 comprises 13 residues. Deletions cut 5 bases from V and 6 bases from J, with 12 bases between. The V gene's germline CDR1 is SGHVS and CDR2 FQNEAQ. Together with reference TRBV7-8 and TRBJ2-3, the CDR3 gives the full variable domain: GAGVSQSPRYKVAKRGQDVALRCDPISGHVSLFWYQQALGQGPEFLTYFQNEAQLDKSGLPSDRFFAERPEGSVSTLKIQRTQQEDSAVYLCASSGQIMDTQYFGPGTRLTVL.

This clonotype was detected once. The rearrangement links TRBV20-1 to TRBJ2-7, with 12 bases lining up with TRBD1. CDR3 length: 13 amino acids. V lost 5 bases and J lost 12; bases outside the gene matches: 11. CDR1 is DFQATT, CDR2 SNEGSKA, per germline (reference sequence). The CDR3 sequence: CSALPGQGAGWYF. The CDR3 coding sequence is TGCAGTGCTTTACCGGGACAGGGGGCCGGGTGGTACTTC.